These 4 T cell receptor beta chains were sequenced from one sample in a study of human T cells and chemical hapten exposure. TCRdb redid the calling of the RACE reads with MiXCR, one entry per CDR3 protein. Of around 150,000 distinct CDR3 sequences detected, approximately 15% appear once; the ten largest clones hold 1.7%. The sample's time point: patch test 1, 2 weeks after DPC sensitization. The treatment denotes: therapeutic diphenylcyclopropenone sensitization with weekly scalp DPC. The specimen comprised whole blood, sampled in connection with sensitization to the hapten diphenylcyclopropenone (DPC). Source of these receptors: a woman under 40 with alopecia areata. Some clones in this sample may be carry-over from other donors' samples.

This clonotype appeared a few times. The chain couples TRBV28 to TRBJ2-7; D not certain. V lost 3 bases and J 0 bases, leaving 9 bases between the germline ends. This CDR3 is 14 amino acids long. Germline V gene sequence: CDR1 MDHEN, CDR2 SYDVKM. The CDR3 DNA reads TGTGCCAGCAGTTTCCCCGGCAACTCCTACGAGCAGTACTTC. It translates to CASSFPGNSYEQYF.

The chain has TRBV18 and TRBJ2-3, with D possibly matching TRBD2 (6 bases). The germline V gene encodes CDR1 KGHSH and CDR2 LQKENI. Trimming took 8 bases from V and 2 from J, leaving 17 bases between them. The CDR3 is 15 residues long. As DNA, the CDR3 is TGTGCCAGCGAGAAGTACCAGCGGGTCACAGATACGCAGTATTTT. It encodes CASEKYQRVTDTQYF. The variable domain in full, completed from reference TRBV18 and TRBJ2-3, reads NAGVMQNPRHLVRRRGQEARLRCSPMKGHSHVYWYRQLPEEGLKFMVYLQKENIIDESGMPKERFSAEFPKEGPSILRIQQVVRGDSAAYFCASEKYQRVTDTQYFGPGTRLTVL.

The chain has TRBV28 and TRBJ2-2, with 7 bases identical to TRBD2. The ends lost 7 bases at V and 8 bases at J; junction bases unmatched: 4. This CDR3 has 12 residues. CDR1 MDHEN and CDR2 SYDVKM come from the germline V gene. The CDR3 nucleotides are TGTGCCAGCACTATCGGGAGGGGGGAGCTGTTTTTT. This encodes CASTIGRGELFF.

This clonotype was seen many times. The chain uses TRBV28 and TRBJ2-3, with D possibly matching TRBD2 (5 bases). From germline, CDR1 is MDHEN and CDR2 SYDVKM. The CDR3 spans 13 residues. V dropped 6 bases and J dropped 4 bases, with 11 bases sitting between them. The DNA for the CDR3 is TGTGCCAGCAGACCCGGGGTCCCAGATACGCAGTATTTT. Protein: CASRPGVPDTQYF.